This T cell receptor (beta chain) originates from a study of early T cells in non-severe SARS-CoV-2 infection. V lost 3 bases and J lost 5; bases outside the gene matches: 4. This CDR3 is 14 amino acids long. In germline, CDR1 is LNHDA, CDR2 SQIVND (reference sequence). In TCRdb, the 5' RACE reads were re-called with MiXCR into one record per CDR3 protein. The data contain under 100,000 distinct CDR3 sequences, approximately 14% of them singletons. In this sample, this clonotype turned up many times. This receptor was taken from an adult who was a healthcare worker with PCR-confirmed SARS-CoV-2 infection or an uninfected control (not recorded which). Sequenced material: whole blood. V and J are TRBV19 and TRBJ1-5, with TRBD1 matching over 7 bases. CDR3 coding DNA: TGTGCCAGTAGTATTTGGCAGGGGGATCAGCCCCAGCATTTT. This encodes CASSIWQGDQPQHF.